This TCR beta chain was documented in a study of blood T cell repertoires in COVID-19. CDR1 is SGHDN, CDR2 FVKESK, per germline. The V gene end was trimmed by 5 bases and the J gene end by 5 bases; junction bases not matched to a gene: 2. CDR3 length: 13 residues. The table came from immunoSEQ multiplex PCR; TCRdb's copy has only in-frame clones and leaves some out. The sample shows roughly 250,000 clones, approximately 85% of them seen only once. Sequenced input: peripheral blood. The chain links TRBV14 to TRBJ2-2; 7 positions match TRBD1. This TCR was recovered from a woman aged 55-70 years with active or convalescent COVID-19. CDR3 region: CASSIQGTGELFF. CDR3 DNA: TGTGCCAGCAGCATACAGGGGACCGGGGAGCTGTTTTTT.